The T cell receptor (beta chain) under discussion was sequenced for a study of shared clonotypes between healthy human individuals. Study in general: Each donor had three CD4 naive, three CD4 memory, two CD8 naive and one CD8 memory plate. Study outcomes and limitations: Clonotype sharing levels among donors were expected to vary with sequencing depth.

Per the germline V gene, CDR1 is MNHEY and CDR2 is SMNVEV (reference sequence). J gave up 4 bases and V 5 bases, and 9 bases lay outside the gene matches. CDR3 size: 17 residues. Remarks on this clone: Its antigen remains unknown.

Per the original methods: ImmunoSEQ sequences covered only the junction and lacked quality scores; filtering therefore differed. Data came from immunoSEQ multiplex PCR; TCRdb stores just in-frame clones and leaves some out. D and trimming come from the DNA, and the V and J calls and clone size come from that table. The sample records roughly 2.2 million clones, 85% to 95% being singletons. Researchers partitioned CD4+ cells into CD45RA+ naive and CD45RA-negative memory subsets. The source of this sequence is a man in his late teens or twenties in good health. Some clones in this sample may be carry-over from other donors' samples. The chain couples TRBV27 to TRBJ2-5, with 14 positions matching TRBD2. The sample comprised naive CD4+ T cells from PBMCs. This sample's subset: CD45RA+ positively selected. The CDR3, as DNA: TGTGCCAGCAGTCAGCGACTAGCGGGAGGGGTAGGAGAGACCCAGTACTTC. It specifies CASSQRLAGGVGETQYF.